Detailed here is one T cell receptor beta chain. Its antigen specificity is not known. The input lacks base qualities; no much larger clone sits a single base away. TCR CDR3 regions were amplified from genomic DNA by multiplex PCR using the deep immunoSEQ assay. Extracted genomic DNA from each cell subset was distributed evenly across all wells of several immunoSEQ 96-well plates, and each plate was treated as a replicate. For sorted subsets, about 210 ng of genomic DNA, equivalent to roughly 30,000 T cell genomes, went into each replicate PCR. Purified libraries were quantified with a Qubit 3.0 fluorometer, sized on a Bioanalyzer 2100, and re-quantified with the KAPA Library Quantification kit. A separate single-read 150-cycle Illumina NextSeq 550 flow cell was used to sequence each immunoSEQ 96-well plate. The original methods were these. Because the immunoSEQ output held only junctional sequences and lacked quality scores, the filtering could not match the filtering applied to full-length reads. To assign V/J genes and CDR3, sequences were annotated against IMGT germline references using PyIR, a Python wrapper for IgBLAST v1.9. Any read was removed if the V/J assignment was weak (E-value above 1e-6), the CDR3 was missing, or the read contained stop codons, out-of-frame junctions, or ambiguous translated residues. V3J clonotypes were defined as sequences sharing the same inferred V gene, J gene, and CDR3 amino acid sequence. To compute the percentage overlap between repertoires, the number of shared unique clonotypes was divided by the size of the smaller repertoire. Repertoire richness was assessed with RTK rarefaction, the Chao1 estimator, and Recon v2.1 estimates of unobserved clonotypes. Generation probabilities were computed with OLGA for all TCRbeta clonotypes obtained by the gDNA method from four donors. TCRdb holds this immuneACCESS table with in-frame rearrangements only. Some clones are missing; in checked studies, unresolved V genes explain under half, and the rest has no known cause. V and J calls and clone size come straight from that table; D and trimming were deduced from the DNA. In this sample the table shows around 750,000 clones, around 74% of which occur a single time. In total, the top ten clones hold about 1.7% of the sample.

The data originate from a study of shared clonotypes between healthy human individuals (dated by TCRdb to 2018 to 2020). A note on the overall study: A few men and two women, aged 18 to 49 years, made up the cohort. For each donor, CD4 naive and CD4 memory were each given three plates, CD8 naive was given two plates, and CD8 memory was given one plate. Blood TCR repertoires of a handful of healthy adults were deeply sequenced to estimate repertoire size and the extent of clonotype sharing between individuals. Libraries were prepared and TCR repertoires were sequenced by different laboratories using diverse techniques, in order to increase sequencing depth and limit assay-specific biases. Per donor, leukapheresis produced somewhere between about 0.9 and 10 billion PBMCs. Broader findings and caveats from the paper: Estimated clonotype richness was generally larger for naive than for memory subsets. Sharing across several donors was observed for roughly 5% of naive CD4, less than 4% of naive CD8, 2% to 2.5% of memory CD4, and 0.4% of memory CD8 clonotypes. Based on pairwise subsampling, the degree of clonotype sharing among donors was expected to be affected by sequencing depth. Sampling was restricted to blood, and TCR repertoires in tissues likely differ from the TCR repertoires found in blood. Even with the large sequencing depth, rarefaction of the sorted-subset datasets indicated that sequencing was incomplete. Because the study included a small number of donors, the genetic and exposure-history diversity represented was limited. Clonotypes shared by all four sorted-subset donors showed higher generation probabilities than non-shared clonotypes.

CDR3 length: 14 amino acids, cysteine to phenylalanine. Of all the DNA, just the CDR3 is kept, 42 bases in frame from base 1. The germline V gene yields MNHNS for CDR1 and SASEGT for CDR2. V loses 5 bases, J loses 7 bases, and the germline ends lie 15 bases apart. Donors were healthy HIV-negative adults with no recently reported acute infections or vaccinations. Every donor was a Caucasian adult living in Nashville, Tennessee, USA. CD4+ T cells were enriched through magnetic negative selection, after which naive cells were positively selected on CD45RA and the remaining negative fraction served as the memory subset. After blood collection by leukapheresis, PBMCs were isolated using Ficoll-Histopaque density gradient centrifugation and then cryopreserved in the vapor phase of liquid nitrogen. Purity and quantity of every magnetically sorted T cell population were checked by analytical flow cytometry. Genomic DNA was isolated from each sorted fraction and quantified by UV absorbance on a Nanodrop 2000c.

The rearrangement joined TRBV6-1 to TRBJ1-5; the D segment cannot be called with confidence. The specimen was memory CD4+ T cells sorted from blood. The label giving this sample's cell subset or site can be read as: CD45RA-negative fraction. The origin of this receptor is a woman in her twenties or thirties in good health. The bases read TGTGCCAGCAGTACCTTAGGGTTTCAGCAGCCCCAGCATTTT. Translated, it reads CASSTLGFQQPQHF.